These 8 T cell receptor beta chains originate from one sample sequenced in a study of control samples from healthy donors and cancer patients. Here immunoSEQ multiplex PCR was the method, and the copy in TCRdb shows in-frame clones only, minus some. The table includes about 28,000 clones, 91% detected once. The sequencing input was PBMCs. These receptors came from a middle-aged man with lung cancer.

The rearrangement links TRBV18 to TRBJ1-5, with 9 bases aligning to TRBD1. The CDR3 loop spans 18 amino acids. The germline CDR1 and CDR2 sequences are KGHSH and LQKENI. V trimming: 6 bases; J trimming: 0 bases; junction bases outside the gene matches: 12. The CDR3, as DNA: TGTGCCAGCTCCCAACAGGGGGCCAACCTATATAGCAATCAGCCCCAGCATTTT. Protein: CASSQQGANLYSNQPQHF.

The chain is built from TRBV27 and TRBJ1-3, with no clear D. The V end lost 3 bases, the J end lost 1 base, and 4 bases lay between the germline ends. The CDR3 has 13 amino acids. The germline gives CDR1 MNHEY, CDR2 SMNVEV (reference sequence). The CDR3 nucleotides read TGTGCCAGCAGTTTGAATTCTGGAAACACCATATATTTT. Residues: CASSLNSGNTIYF.

This sequence joins TRBV11-2 and TRBJ2-7, with a possible D match to TRBD2 (5 bases). There are 11 residues in the CDR3. Germline-derived CDR1 and CDR2 are SGHAT and FQNNGV. V was shortened by 3 bases and J by 6 bases, with 6 bases between the two germline ends. CDR3 DNA: TGTGCCAGCAGCTTCGGGGTCGAGCAGTACTTC. Amino acid sequence: CASSFGVEQYF.

This chain connects TRBV4-3 to TRBJ1-1; possibly TRBD1 for D (5 bases). V was trimmed by 1 base and J by 0 bases, leaving 21 bases between them. Germline values: CDR1 LGHNA, CDR2 YSLEER. The CDR3 contains 19 residues. CDR3 loop: CASSQAPGGVNGMNTEAFF. The CDR3 region has the DNA TGCGCCAGCAGCCAAGCCCCGGGGGGGGTTAATGGGATGAACACTGAAGCTTTCTTT.

Worth noting for this clone: The same CDR3 is also encoded by other DNA sequences in this sample. This chain joins TRBV12-3 or TRBV12-4 and TRBJ2-5; D unresolved. V was shortened by 0 bases and J by 2 bases, with 4 bases between the two germline ends. The CDR3 is 13 residues long. The CDR3 reads CASSLANQETQYF. The CDR3, as DNA: TGTGCCAGCAGTTTAGCGAATCAAGAGACCCAGTACTTC.

The genes are TRBV3-1 (or the pseudogene TRBV3-2) and TRBJ1-2; TRBD1 agrees at 9 bases. J was trimmed by 4 bases and V by 4 bases; bases with no gene match: 10. Germline CDR1 is LGHDT and CDR2 is YNNKEL (reference sequence). The CDR3 is 16 amino acids. CDR3 loop: CASSPPPGQGGYGYTF. In DNA form, the CDR3 reads TGTGCCAGCAGCCCCCCCCCGGGACAGGGCGGCTATGGCTACACCTTC.

V usage is TRBV11-2 and J usage is TRBJ2-2; D not certain. V was pared by 3 bases and J by 6 bases, with 2 bases between. The CDR3 runs 11 residues. Germline CDR1 SGHAT, CDR2 FQNNGV. CDR3 nucleotide sequence: TGTGCCAGCAGCTTTCCCGGGGAGCTGTTTTTT. It is translated as CASSFPGELFF.

The chain has TRBV5-4 and TRBJ1-3; D is unresolved. V lost 1 base and J 0 bases, leaving 8 bases between the germline ends. Germline V gene lookup returns CDR1 SGHNT and CDR2 YYREEE (reference sequence). This CDR3 is built from 15 residues. CDR3 sequence: CASSLMGISGNTIYF. The CDR3 nucleotides are TGTGCCAGCAGCTTGATGGGGATCTCTGGAAACACCATATATTTT.